These 30 T cell receptor beta chains originate from one sample sequenced in a study of T cell repertoires in cytomegalovirus infection. Their target antigens are unknown. MiXCR, run by TCRdb on the reads, gives a single entry per CDR3 protein. The sample has about 770,000 distinct CDR3 sequences, almost 30% seen once. Sequenced material: cultured CD8+ T cells from PBMCs, taken from culture after CMV antigen stimulation. These TCRs come from a human donor in good health (CMV status not recorded). Some clones in this sample may be carry-over from other donors' samples.

This clonotype was recorded a few times. This sequence joins TRBV6-6 and TRBJ2-1, with 10 bases matching TRBD1. The CDR3 spans 16 residues. Germline CDR1 MNHNY, CDR2 SVGAGI (reference sequence). With V trimmed by 1 base and J by 8 bases, 8 bases remained unmatched. The CDR3 loop is CASSYYGQGEYDEQFF. The CDR3 DNA follows: TGTGCCAGCAGTTACTATGGACAGGGGGAATACGATGAGCAGTTCTTC.

The J gene is TRBJ2-4, the V gene TRBV9; 9 positions match TRBD2. Losses at the gene ends were 3 bases for V and 7 bases for J; bases not matched to a gene: 11. The CDR3 covers 16 residues. CDR1 SGDLS and CDR2 YYNGEE come from the germline V gene. The chain's CDR3 is CASSALNSGGANIQYF. Written as DNA, the CDR3 is TGTGCCAGCAGCGCCTTAAATAGCGGGGGAGCGAACATTCAGTACTTC.

This chain joins TRBV28 and TRBJ1-4; TRBD1 agrees at 7 bases. From germline, CDR1 is MDHEN and CDR2 SYDVKM. With 5 bases clipped from V and 6 bases from J, the junction kept 15 bases outside the gene matches. This CDR3 is 17 amino acids long. The DNA for the CDR3 is TGTGCCAGCAGTCCTAGGGGCTCCGGGACAGAGGATGAAAAACTGTTTTTT. It encodes CASSPRGSGTEDEKLFF. Supplemented by reference TRBV28 and TRBJ1-4, the full variable domain reads DVKVTQSSRYLVKRTGEKVFLECVQDMDHENMFWYRQDPGLGLRLIYFSYDVKMKEKGDIPEGYSVSREKKERFSLILESASTNQTSMYLCASSPRGSGTEDEKLFFGSGTQLSVL.

This clonotype occurred a few times. The chain employs TRBV2 and TRBJ2-2; D may correspond to TRBD1 or TRBD2 (5 bases each). The ends were cut back, 8 bases at V and 6 bases at J, with 10 bases in the middle. This CDR3 spans 12 amino acids. CDR1 is SNHLY and CDR2 is FYNNEI in the germline V gene. Written as DNA, the CDR3 is TGTGCCAGCTACGGGACGGCCGGGGAGCTGTTTTTT. The encoded protein is CASYGTAGELFF.

J is TRBJ2-7 and V is TRBV2; tentative D call: TRBD1 (6 bases). The germline CDR1 and CDR2 sequences are SNHLY and FYNNEI. Trimming shortened V by 1 base and J by 0 bases, and 13 bases separated the two germline ends. The CDR3 totals 16 residues. The CDR3 DNA is TGTGCCAGCAGTGAAGGGACAGAGTCGATCTCCTACGAGCAGTACTTC. Its protein product is CASSEGTESISYEQYF.

The chain recombines TRBV4-1 with TRBJ2-4, with D perhaps being TRBD1 or TRBD2 (6 bases each). Germline lookup yields CDR1 MGHRA and CDR2 YSYEKL. V lost 6 bases, J lost 0 bases, and 21 bases lay in between. This CDR3 has 18 amino acids. The CDR3 coding sequence is TGCGCCAGCAGGGGCCCCGAGGGGGGAGTTCTAGCCAAAAACATTCAGTACTTC. As protein: CASRGPEGGVLAKNIQYF.

A few counts support this clonotype. The rearrangement links TRBV7-6 to TRBJ1-2; D possibly corresponds to TRBD1 (6 bases). The CDR3 sequence is 13 residues long. Trimming took 2 bases from V and 8 from J, leaving 12 bases between them. From germline, CDR1 is SGHVS and CDR2 FNYEAQ. The CDR3 DNA is TGTGCCAGCAGCTTACAGGGGCTAAGGGGCTACACCTTC. It encodes CASSLQGLRGYTF.

This clonotype was observed a handful of times. The chain combines TRBV28 with TRBJ2-3; D is unresolved. The germline V gene encodes CDR1 MDHEN and CDR2 SYDVKM. The CDR3 loop spans 16 amino acids. V lost 4 bases, J lost 2 bases, and 16 bases lay in between. CDR3 DNA sequence: TGTGCCAGCAGTTATGACATCCGACCCCCCACAGATACGCAGTATTTT. Its translation: CASSYDIRPPTDTQYF.

The chain couples TRBV4-3 to TRBJ1-1; weak D call: TRBD1 (5 bases). V lost 1 base and J 3 bases, leaving 9 bases between the germline ends. Per germline, CDR1 LGHNA and CDR2 YSLEER. The CDR3 spans 14 residues. This chain's CDR3 is CASSQVTEYTEAFF. The CDR3 region has the DNA TGCGCCAGCAGCCAAGTGACAGAATACACTGAAGCTTTCTTT.

On this clonotype itself: This may be a read error: a much more frequent sequence differs by one nucleotide. V is TRBV7-2 and J is TRBJ2-1, with D perhaps TRBD1 or TRBD2 (6 bases each). Per germline, CDR1 SGHTA and CDR2 FQGNSA. Trimming cost V 1 base and J 2 bases, with 12 bases left between them. This CDR3 spans 16 amino acids. The CDR3 region has the DNA TGTGCCAGCAGCTTAGACGAGGGGGGTCCCTACAATGAGCAGTTCTTC. It codes for CASSLDEGGPYNEQFF.

In its sample, this clonotype was seen a few times. The chain couples TRBV6-1 to TRBJ2-1; the D gene could be TRBD1 or TRBD2 (5 bases each). The V end was cut by 7 bases, the J end by 8 bases, with 24 bases between. Germline lookup yields CDR1 MNHNS and CDR2 SASEGT. The CDR3 spans 16 residues. The CDR3 DNA reads as TGTGCCAGCAAGATCGGGGCCTGGTTCGTCCGCGATGAGCAGTTCTTC. It encodes CASKIGAWFVRDEQFF.

This clonotype was picked up a small number of times. The V and J genes are TRBV19 and TRBJ1-2, with 7 bases that match TRBD1. The ends lost 3 bases at V and 4 bases at J; junction bases unmatched: 8. Germline V lookup: CDR1 LNHDA, CDR2 SQIVND (reference sequence). CDR3 length: 15 residues. CDR3 loop: CASSIGQELLYGYTF. As DNA, the CDR3 is TGTGCCAGTAGTATCGGACAGGAATTACTCTATGGCTACACCTTC.

V usage is TRBV7-2 and J usage is TRBJ1-2; D is possibly TRBD1 (5 bases). The CDR3 consists of 13 residues. V lost 7 bases, J lost 7 bases, and 16 bases lay in between. Per the germline V gene, CDR1 is SGHTA and CDR2 is FQGNSA. CDR3 sequence: CASISMGTGGYTF. Written as DNA, the CDR3 is TGTGCCAGCATTAGTATGGGGACCGGTGGCTACACCTTC.

This clonotype was observed a handful of times. The chain recombines TRBV7-2 with TRBJ2-7, with TRBD2 matching 11 bases. This CDR3 is built from 15 residues. Unmatched junction bases numbered 4, after V lost 3 bases and J lost 3 bases. Germline lookup yields CDR1 SGHTA and CDR2 FQGNSA. CDR3 region: CASSFGLAGGYEQYV. The CDR3 bases are TGTGCCAGCAGCTTTGGGCTAGCGGGGGGCTACGAGCAGTACGTC.

The chain combines TRBV4-3 with TRBJ2-1; D is ambiguous. CDR1 LGHNA and CDR2 YSLEER come from the germline V gene. Trimming took off 0 bases at V and 2 bases at J, with 11 bases between the two ends. The CDR3 covers 16 residues. The DNA for the CDR3 is TGCGCCAGCAGCCAAGATGTAGCAGAGACCTACAATGAGCAGTTCTTC. It codes for CASSQDVAETYNEQFF.

V usage is TRBV25-1 and J usage is TRBJ1-6, with D unclear. The CDR3 spans 13 residues. With 5 bases removed from V and 10 bases from J, the gap between germline ends came to 12 bases. Germline V lookup: CDR1 MGHDK, CDR2 SYGVNS. CDR3 residues: CASSLKEGSPLHF. The CDR3 bases are TGTGCCAGCAGTCTAAAAGAAGGATCACCCCTCCACTTT.

V gene TRBV6-2 or TRBV6-3 combines with J gene TRBJ1-1; 9 bases are shared with TRBD1. The CDR3 is 14 amino acids. V was pared by 6 bases and J by 7 bases, with 9 bases of the junction left unmatched. CDR1 is MNHEY, CDR2 SVGEGT, per germline. The CDR3 DNA sequence: TGTGCCAGCAGCCCCGGGACAGGGAAACTTGAAGCTTTCTTT. Protein: CASSPGTGKLEAFF.

The chain employs TRBV11-2 and TRBJ2-1; D may be TRBD1 or TRBD2 (5 bases each). Trimming took 6 bases from V and 5 from J, leaving 11 bases between them. Per germline, CDR1 SGHAT and CDR2 FQNNGV. This CDR3 has 13 amino acids. CDR3 DNA: TGTGCCAGCAGTCAGGGAGCTCACAATGAGCAGTTCTTC. It is translated as CASSQGAHNEQFF.

The CDR3 nucleotides are TGTGCCAGCAGTGAAATGTGGGCTAGCGGGGTGTACACAGATACGCAGTATTTT. Its protein is CASSEMWASGVYTDTQYF. V is TRBV6-1 and J is TRBJ2-3; TRBD2 matches at 9 bases. From germline, CDR1 is MNHNS and CDR2 SASEGT. This CDR3 has 18 residues. With V trimmed by 2 bases and J by 2 bases, 11 bases remained unmatched.

J is TRBJ1-5 and V is TRBV11-2; D gene uncertain. The V gene lost 1 base and the J gene lost 2 bases, with 9 bases spanning the gap. The CDR3 has 15 residues. Germline-derived CDR1 and CDR2 are SGHAT and FQNNGV. The CDR3 nucleotides are TGTGCCAGCAGCTTAGGGACGGATGGCAATCAGCCCCAGCATTTT. Its translation is CASSLGTDGNQPQHF.

The chain links TRBV3-1 to TRBJ1-2; D uncertain. V dropped 1 base and J dropped 6 bases, with 6 bases sitting between them. The germline gives CDR1 LGHDT, CDR2 YNNKEL (reference sequence). The CDR3 has 12 amino acids. The CDR3 region is CASSQGPDGYTF. DNA of the CDR3: TGTGCCAGCAGCCAAGGGCCGGATGGCTACACCTTC.

The V gene is TRBV18, the J gene TRBJ1-2; D may be TRBD1 (6 bases). V was cut by 0 bases and J by 6 bases, with 14 bases left in between. Germline lookup yields CDR1 KGHSH and CDR2 LQKENI. There are 15 residues in the CDR3. The DNA for the CDR3 is TGTGCCAGCTCACCACCGGGGGGCAGGAGGAATGGCTACACCTTC. Its translation is CASSPPGGRRNGYTF.

A few counts support this clonotype. J is TRBJ1-6 and V is TRBV7-9; TRBD1 matches 10 bases. Germline CDR1 SEHNR, CDR2 FQNEAQ (reference sequence). The CDR3 spans 14 residues. With V trimmed by 5 bases and J by 11 bases, 6 bases remained unmatched. CDR3 coding DNA: TGTGCCAGCAGCCATGGGACAGGGGATACACCCCTCCACTTT. It codes for CASSHGTGDTPLHF.

V gene TRBV2 combines with J gene TRBJ1-1; D is ambiguous. Looked up from germline, CDR1 is SNHLY and CDR2 is FYNNEI. Trimming cost V 11 bases and J 1 base, with 11 bases left between them. The CDR3 length is 12 residues. CDR3 protein: CAWRFRNTEAFF. In DNA, the CDR3 is TGTGCCTGGCGCTTTCGGAACACTGAAGCTTTCTTT.

This clonotype was counted a single time. The V and J genes are TRBV5-1 and TRBJ2-7; 7 bases are shared with TRBD1. This CDR3 contains 15 residues. Germline loops: CDR1 SGHRS, CDR2 YFSETQ. The V and J ends lost 1 base and 3 bases, in that order; junction bases with no gene match: 7. The CDR3 region has the DNA TGCGCCAGCAGCTTGCGACAGGGATTCAGCTACGAGCAGTACTTC. It encodes CASSLRQGFSYEQYF.

The chain links TRBV7-9 to TRBJ2-1, with 7 bases aligning to TRBD1. J gave up 5 bases and V 6 bases, and 16 bases lay outside the gene matches. The V gene's germline CDR1 is SEHNR and CDR2 FQNEAQ (reference sequence). There are 17 residues in the CDR3. The CDR3, as DNA: TGTGCCAGCAGTCCCCGGGACAGCTTCCTTGGGGACAATGAGCAGTTCTTC. Translated: CASSPRDSFLGDNEQFF.

The CDR3 spells CASTPGTSGGGTYNEQFF. The CDR3 bases are TGTGCCAGTACCCCCGGGACTAGCGGGGGGGGTACCTACAATGAGCAGTTCTTC. The gene calls are TRBV19 and TRBJ2-1; 16 bases are shared with TRBD2. Germline V gene data show CDR1 as LNHDA and CDR2 as SQIVND (reference sequence). This CDR3 has 18 residues. V shed 7 bases, J shed 2 bases, and the junction held 8 bases outside the gene matches.

The chain combines TRBV27 with TRBJ1-5; D not certain. V gave up 0 bases and J gave up 7 bases, with 10 bases separating them. The CDR3 consists of 14 residues. Per the germline V gene, CDR1 is MNHEY and CDR2 is SMNVEV (reference sequence). The CDR3 reads CASSLSRVEQPQHF. In DNA, the CDR3 is TGTGCCAGCAGTTTATCTCGGGTTGAGCAGCCCCAGCATTTT.

The V and J genes are TRBV6-1 and TRBJ1-3; no clear D. V lost 6 bases to trimming and J lost 2 bases, with 17 bases between them. The CDR3 is made up of 16 amino acids. CDR1 is MNHNS, CDR2 SASEGT, per germline. CDR3 protein: CASSPPSDPAGNTIYF. In DNA form, the CDR3 reads TGTGCCAGCAGCCCCCCGTCGGACCCCGCTGGAAACACCATATATTTT.

The J gene is TRBJ2-7, the V gene TRBV7-2; no clear D. The CDR3 length is 15 residues. The V end was cut by 1 base, the J end by 0 bases, with 10 bases between. The germline V gene encodes CDR1 SGHTA and CDR2 FQGNSA. DNA for the CDR3: TGTGCCAGCAGCTTAGAGAGACACAACTCCTACGAGCAGTACTTC. Residues: CASSLERHNSYEQYF.